Listed below are T cell receptor beta chains from one sample, sequenced in a study of vaccination and CD4 T cells after COVID-19. For these receptors, no antigen is known. In TCRdb, the PCR reads were re-called with MiXCR into one record per CDR3 protein. Of around 16,000 distinct CDR3 sequences in the sample, 70% to 80% are singletons; the top ten hold more than 15%. Material for sequencing was CD4+ T cells from blood, cultured in vitro. The receptors come from a human donor who had recovered from COVID-19. CDR3s include the opening cysteine and the closing phenylalanine or tryptophan. The D gene is left open where the match is weak. Size is omitted from some rows. Given values are once, few, many or a class for expanded clones.

size: large
V: TRBV19
J: TRBJ2-2
D: TRBD1
CDR3: CASSTLGYQGARTGELFF
DNA: TGTGCCAGTAGTACGCTAGGGTATCAGGGGGCGCGAACCGGGGAGCTGTTTTTT

size: -
V: TRBV28
J: TRBJ2-7
D: TRBD2
CDR3: CASSLVGTTLGEQYF
DNA: TGTGCCAGCAGTTTGGTGGGGACTACCCTAGGCGAGCAGTACTTC

size: -
V: TRBV7-2
J: TRBJ2-5
D: -
CDR3: CASSPRRYQETQYF
DNA: TGTGCCAGCAGCCCCCGTAGGTACCAAGAGACCCAGTACTTC

size: -
V: TRBV7-2
J: TRBJ1-2
D: -
CDR3: CASSLAQTTNYGYTF
DNA: TGTGCCAGCAGCTTGGCACAGACCACTAACTATGGCTACACCTTC

size: -
V: TRBV2
J: TRBJ2-1
D: TRBD1
CDR3: CASRRDRASYNEQFF
DNA: TGTGCCAGCAGACGGGACAGAGCTTCCTACAATGAGCAGTTCTTC

size: few
V: TRBV6-1
J: TRBJ1-6
D: -
CDR3: CATEQGYNSPLHF
DNA: TGTGCCACCGAGCAGGGTTACAATTCACCCCTCCACTTT

size: -
V: TRBV30
J: TRBJ2-5
D: -
CDR3: CAWSSLRRETQYF
DNA: TGTGCCTGGAGCTCCCTACGAAGGGAGACCCAGTACTTC

size: -
V: TRBV20-1
J: TRBJ1-1
D: -
CDR3: CSAPPRRREMEGANTEAFF
DNA: TGCAGTGCTCCTCCCCGGAGGAGGGAAATGGAAGGAGCGAACACTGAAGCTTTCTTT

size: -
V: TRBV7-2
J: TRBJ2-7
D: -
CDR3: CASSLVERDEQYF
DNA: TGTGCCAGCAGCTTAGTGGAGCGGGACGAGCAGTACTTC

size: once
V: TRBV20-1
J: TRBJ2-7
D: TRBD1
CDR3: CSARRTGKGYEQYF
DNA: TGCAGTGCTAGAAGGACAGGGAAGGGCTACGAGCAGTACTTC

size: -
V: TRBV20-1
J: TRBJ2-3
D: TRBD2
CDR3: CSARGIGLAGGTTDTQYF
DNA: TGCAGTGCTAGGGGGATAGGACTAGCGGGGGGCACGACAGATACGCAGTATTTT

size: -
V: TRBV7-2
J: TRBJ2-7
D: -
CDR3: CASSVGAEQYF
DNA: TGTGCCAGCAGCGTAGGGGCCGAGCAGTACTTC

size: -
V: TRBV10-3
J: TRBJ2-7
D: TRBD2
CDR3: CAISEKTSGDYEQYF
DNA: TGTGCCATCAGTGAGAAGACTAGCGGGGACTACGAGCAGTACTTC

size: -
V: TRBV27
J: TRBJ1-1
D: -
CDR3: CATRRGGVTEAFF
DNA: TGTGCCACTCGCAGGGGAGGCGTCACTGAAGCTTTCTTT